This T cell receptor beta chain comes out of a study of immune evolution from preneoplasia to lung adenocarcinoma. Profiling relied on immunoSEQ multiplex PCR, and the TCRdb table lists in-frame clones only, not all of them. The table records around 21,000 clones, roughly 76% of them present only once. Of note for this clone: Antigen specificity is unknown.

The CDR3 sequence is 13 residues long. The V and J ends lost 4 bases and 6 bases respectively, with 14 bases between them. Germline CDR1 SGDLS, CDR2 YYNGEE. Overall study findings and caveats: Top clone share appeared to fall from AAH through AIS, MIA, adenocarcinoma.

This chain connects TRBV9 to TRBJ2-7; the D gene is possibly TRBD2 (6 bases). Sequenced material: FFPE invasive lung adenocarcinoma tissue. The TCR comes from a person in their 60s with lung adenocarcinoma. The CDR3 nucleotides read TGTGCCAGCAGCCCGACGACTAGTTTCGAGCAGTACTTC. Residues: CASSPTTSFEQYF.